Each of the 3 T cell receptor beta chains below was sequenced from the same sample in a study of blood T cell repertoires in COVID-19. Sequencing was performed with immunoSEQ multiplex PCR; in TCRdb, only in-frame clones are kept and a portion is missing. The sample has some 220,000 clones; 86% are singletons. The specimen sequenced was PBMCs or T cells enriched from blood (not recorded which). These receptors were taken from a woman aged 45-60 years in a cohort exposed to, infected with or recovered from COVID-19 (not recorded which).

This rearrangement joins TRBV12-3 or TRBV12-4 to TRBJ2-2; D is ambiguous. Trimming removed 5 bases from V and 7 bases from J, with 11 bases in between. The CDR3 is made up of 13 amino acids. The CDR3 coding sequence is TGTGCCAGCAGTCACAGTGTACTCGGGGAGCTGTTTTTT. This gives the protein CASSHSVLGELFF.

The chain is built from TRBV6-5 and TRBJ1-6, with D uncertain. Germline CDR1 MNHEY, CDR2 SVGAGI. The CDR3 spans 15 residues. Trimming took off 0 bases at V and 7 bases at J, with 10 bases between the two ends. The CDR3 bases are TGTGCCAGCAGTTACTCGAGTTTCGTAAATTCACCCCTCCACTTT. Encoded protein: CASSYSSFVNSPLHF.

This sequence joins TRBV10-3 and TRBJ2-1; maybe TRBD1 (5 bases). The CDR3 spans 15 residues. The V gene lost 5 bases and the J gene lost 9 bases, with 20 bases spanning the gap. From germline, CDR1 is ENHRY and CDR2 SYGVKD. The CDR3 is CAISPTGHLSGEQFF. The CDR3 coding sequence is TGTGCCATCAGTCCGACCGGACACCTCTCGGGTGAGCAGTTCTTC.